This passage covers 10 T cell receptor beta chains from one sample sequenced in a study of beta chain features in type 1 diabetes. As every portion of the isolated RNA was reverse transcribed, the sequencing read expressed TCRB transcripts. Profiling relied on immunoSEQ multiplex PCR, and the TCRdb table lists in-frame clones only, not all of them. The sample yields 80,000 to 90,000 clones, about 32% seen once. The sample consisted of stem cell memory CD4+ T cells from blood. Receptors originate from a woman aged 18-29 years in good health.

CDR3 protein: CASRPTGIGNQPQHF. CDR3 bases: TGTGCCAGCAGGCCGACAGGGATCGGCAATCAGCCCCAGCATTTT. The rearrangement uses TRBV2 and TRBJ1-5, with 7 nucleotides matching TRBD1. V lost 6 bases to trimming and J lost 2 bases; unmatched junction nucleotides: 7. The CDR3 has 15 amino acids. Germline assignment: CDR1 SNHLY and CDR2 FYNNEI.

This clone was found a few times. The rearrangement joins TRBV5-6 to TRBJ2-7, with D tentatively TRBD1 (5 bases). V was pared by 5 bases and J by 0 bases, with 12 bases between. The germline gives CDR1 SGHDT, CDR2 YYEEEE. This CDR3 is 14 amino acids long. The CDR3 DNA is TGTGCCAGCAGGCCGGACATCCTCTCCTACGAGCAGTACTTC. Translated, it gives CASRPDILSYEQYF.

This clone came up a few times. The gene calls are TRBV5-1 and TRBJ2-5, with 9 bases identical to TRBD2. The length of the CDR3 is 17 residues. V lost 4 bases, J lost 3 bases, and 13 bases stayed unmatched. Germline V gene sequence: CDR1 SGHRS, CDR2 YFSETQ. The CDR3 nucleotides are TGCGCCAGCAGCCCCGTGGCGGGGGGGACTTGGAAAGAGACCCAGTACTTC. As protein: CASSPVAGGTWKETQYF.

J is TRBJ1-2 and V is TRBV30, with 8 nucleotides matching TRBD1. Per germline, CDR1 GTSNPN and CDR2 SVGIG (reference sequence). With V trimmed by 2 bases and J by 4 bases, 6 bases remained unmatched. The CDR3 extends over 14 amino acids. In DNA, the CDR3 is TGTGCCTGGAGTTCCCTAGGACAGGGCTATGGCTACACCTTC. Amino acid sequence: CAWSSLGQGYGYTF.

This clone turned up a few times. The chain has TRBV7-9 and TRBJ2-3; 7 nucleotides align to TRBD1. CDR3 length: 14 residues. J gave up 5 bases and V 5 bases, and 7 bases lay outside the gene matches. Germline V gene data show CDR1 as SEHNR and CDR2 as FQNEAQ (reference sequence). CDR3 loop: CASSRGGRGDTQYF. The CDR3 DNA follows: TGTGCCAGCAGCAGAGGGGGCCGGGGAGATACGCAGTATTTT.

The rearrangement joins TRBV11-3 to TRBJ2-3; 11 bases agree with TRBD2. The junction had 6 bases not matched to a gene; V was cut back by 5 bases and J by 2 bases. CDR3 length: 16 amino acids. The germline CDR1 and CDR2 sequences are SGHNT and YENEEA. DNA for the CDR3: TGTGCCAGCAGCGCCGGGACTAGCGGCACCACAGATACGCAGTATTTT. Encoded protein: CASSAGTSGTTDTQYF.

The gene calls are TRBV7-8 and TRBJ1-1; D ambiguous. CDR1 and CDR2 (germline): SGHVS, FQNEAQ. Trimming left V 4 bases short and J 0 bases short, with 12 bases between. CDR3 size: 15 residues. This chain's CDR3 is CASSSIRLMNTEAFF. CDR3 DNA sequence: TGTGCCAGCAGCTCAATCAGGTTAATGAACACTGAAGCTTTCTTT.

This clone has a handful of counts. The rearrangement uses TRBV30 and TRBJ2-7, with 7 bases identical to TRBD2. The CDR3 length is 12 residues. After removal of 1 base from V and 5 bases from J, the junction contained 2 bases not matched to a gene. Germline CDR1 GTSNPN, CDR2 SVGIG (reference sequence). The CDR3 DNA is TGTGCCTGGAGTGGCGGGAGCGACGAGCAGTACTTC. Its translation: CAWSGGSDEQYF.

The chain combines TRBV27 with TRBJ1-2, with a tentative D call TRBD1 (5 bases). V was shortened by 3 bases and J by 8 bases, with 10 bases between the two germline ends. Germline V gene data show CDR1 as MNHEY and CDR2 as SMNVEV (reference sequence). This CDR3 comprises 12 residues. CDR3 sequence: CASSFQGGGYTF. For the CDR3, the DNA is TGTGCCAGCAGTTTTCAGGGCGGCGGCTACACCTTC.

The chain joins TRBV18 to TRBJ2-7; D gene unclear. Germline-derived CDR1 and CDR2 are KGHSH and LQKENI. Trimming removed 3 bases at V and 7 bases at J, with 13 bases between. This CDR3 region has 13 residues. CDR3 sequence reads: CASSPGSLREQYF. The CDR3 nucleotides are TGTGCCAGCTCACCCGGGTCTCTTAGGGAGCAGTACTTC.